This TCR beta chain stems from a study of post-analysis software for immune sequencing data. Findings and limits, study-wide: The study found TRBV5-6, TRBV5-1 and TRBV20-1 among a few TRBV segments more frequent in patients than controls. Normalized Chao1 diversity was significantly lower in multiple sclerosis patients than in controls.

The CDR3 contains 17 residues. J gave up 4 bases and V 5 bases, and 13 bases lay outside the gene matches. Each TCR beta cDNA library carried unique molecular identifiers. TCRdb re-derived calls from the PCR reads in MiXCR, one entry per CDR3 protein. The sample has some 890,000 distinct CDR3 sequences; around 53% are singletons. On this clonotype: Its antigen remains unknown.

This sequence joins TRBV12-3 or TRBV12-4 and TRBJ2-5; 10 nucleotides match TRBD2. The sequenced sample was blood. This receptor was taken from a girl aged 5-17 years with multiple sclerosis. The CDR3: CASSPGLAVPDPETQYF. The CDR3, as DNA: TGTGCCAGCAGTCCTGGACTAGCGGTCCCAGATCCAGAGACCCAGTACTTC.